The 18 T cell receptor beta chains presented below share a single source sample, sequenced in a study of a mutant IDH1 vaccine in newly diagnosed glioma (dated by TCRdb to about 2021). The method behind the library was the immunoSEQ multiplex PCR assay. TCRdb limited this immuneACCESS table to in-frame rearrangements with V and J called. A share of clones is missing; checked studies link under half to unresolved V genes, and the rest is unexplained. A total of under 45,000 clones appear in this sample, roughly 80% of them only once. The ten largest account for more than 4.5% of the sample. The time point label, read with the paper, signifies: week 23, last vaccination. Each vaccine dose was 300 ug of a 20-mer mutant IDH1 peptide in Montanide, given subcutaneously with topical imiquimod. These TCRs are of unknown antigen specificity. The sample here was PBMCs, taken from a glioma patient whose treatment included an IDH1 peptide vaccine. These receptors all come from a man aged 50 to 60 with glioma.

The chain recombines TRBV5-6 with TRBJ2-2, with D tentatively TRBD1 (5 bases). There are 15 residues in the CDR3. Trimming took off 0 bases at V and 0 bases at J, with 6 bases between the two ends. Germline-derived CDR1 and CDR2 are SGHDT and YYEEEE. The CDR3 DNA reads TGTGCCAGCAGCTTGGAGGGGCCGAACACCGGGGAGCTGTTTTTT. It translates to CASSLEGPNTGELFF. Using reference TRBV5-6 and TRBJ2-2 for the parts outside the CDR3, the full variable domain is DAGVTQSPTHLIKTRGQQVTLRCSPKSGHDTVSWYQQALGQGPQFIFQYYEEEERQRGNFPDRFSGHQFPNYSSELNVNALLLGDSALYLCASSLEGPNTGELFFGEGSRLTVL.

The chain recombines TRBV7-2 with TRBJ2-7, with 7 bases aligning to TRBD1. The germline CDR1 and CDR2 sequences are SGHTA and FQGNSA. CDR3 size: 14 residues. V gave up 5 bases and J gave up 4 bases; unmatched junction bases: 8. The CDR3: CASSTQTGVYEQYF. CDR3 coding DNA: TGTGCCAGCAGCACACAAACAGGGGTTTACGAGCAGTACTTC. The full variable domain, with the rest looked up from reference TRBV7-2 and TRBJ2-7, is GAGVSQSPSNKVTEKGKDVELRCDPISGHTALYWYRQSLGQGLEFLIYFQGNSAPDKSGLPSDRFSAERTGGSVSTLTIQRTQQEDSAVYLCASSTQTGVYEQYFGPGTRLTVT.

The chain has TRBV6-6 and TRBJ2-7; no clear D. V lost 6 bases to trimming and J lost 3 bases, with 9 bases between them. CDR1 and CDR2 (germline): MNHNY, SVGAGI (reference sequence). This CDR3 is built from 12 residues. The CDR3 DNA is TGTGCCAGCAGGGTGGAAAACTACGAGCAGTACTTC. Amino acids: CASRVENYEQYF.

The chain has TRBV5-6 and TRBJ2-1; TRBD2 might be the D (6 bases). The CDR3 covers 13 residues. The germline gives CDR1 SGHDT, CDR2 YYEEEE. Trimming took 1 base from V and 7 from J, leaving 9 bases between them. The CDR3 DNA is TGTGCCAGCAGCTTGAGAGGGAGGAATGAGCAGTTCTTC. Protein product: CASSLRGRNEQFF. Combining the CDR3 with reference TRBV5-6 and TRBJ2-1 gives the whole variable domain DAGVTQSPTHLIKTRGQQVTLRCSPKSGHDTVSWYQQALGQGPQFIFQYYEEEERQRGNFPDRFSGHQFPNYSSELNVNALLLGDSALYLCASSLRGRNEQFFGPGTRLTVL.

CDR3 residues: CASSEQGLDNEQFF. Written as DNA, the CDR3 is TGCGCCAGCAGTGAGCAGGGACTGGACAATGAGCAGTTCTTC. V usage is TRBV10-2 and J usage is TRBJ2-1, with D maybe TRBD2 (6 bases). CDR3 length: 14 amino acids. CDR1 and CDR2 from the germline V gene are WSHSY and SAAADI. V was shortened by 2 bases and J by 5 bases, with 10 bases between the two germline ends.

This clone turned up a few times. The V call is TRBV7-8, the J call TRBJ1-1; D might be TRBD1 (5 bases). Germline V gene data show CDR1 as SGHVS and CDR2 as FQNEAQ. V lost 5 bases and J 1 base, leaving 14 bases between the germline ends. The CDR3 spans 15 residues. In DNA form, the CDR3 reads TGTGCCAGCAGCCCTCAGACAGCCGCGAACACTGAAGCTTTCTTT. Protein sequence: CASSPQTAANTEAFF.

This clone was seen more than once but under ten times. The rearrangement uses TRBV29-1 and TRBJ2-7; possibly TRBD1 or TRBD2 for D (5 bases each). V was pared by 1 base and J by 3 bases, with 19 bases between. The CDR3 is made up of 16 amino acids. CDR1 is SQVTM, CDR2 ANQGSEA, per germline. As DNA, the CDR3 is TGCAGCGTTGAAGGTCTTGAGGGGAGACCGGGCTACGAGCAGTACTTC. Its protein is CSVEGLEGRPGYEQYF.

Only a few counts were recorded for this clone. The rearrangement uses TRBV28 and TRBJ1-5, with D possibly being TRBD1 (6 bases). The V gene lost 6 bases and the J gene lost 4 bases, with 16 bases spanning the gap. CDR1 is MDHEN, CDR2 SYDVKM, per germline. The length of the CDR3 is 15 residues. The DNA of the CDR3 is TGTGCCAGCAGCCCCAGCCAGGGGAGAAATCAGCCCCAGCATTTT. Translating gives CASSPSQGRNQPQHF.

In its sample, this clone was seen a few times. CDR3 protein: CASSVEAEQGPGQGVTGELFF. The CDR3, as DNA: TGTGCCAGCAGCGTAGAGGCTGAACAGGGTCCGGGACAGGGCGTAACCGGGGAGCTGTTTTTT. The chain has TRBV9 and TRBJ2-2; 9 nucleotides align to TRBD1. The length of the CDR3 is 21 residues. V lost 0 bases, J lost 5 bases, and 20 bases stayed unmatched. Germline assignment: CDR1 SGDLS and CDR2 YYNGEE.

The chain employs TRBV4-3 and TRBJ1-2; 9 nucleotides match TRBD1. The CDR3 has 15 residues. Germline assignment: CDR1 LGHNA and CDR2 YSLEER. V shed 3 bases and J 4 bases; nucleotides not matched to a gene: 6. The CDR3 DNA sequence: TGCGCCAGCAGCCAGGGACAGGGATCGCCCTATGGCTACACCTTC. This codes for CASSQGQGSPYGYTF.

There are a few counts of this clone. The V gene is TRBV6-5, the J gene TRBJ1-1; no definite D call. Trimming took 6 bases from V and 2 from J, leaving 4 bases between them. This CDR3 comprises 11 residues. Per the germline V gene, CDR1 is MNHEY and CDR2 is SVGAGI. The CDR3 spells CASRANTEAFF. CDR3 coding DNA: TGTGCCAGCAGGGCTAACACTGAAGCTTTCTTT.

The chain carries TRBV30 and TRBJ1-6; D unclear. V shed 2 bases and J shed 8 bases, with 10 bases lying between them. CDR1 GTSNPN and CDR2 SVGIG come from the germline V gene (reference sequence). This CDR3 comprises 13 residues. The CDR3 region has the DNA TGTGCCTGGAGTCCCGGTAGGGATTCACCCCTCCACTTT. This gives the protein CAWSPGRDSPLHF.

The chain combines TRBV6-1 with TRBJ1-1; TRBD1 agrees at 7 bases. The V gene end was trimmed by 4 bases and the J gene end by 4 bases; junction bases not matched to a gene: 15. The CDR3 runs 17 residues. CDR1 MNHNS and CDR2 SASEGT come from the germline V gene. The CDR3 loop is CASSGRPQGRVGTEAFF. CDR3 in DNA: TGTGCCAGCAGTGGGCGTCCACAGGGGCGGGTGGGCACTGAAGCTTTCTTT.

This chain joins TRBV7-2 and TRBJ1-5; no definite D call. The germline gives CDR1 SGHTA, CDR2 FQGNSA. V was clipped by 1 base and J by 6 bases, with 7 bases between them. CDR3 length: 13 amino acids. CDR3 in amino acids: CASSLGAVQPQHF. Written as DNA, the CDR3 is TGTGCCAGCAGCTTAGGAGCGGTTCAGCCCCAGCATTTT.

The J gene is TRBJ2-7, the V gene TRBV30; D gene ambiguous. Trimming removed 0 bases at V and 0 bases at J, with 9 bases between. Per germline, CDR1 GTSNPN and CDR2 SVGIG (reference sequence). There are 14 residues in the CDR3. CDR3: CAWSVWSSSYEQYF. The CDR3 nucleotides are TGTGCCTGGAGTGTCTGGAGTAGCTCCTACGAGCAGTACTTC.

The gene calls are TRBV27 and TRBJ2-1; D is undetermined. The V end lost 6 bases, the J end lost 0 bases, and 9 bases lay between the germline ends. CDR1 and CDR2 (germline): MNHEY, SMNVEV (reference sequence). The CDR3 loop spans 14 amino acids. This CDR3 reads CASSRAYSYNEQFF. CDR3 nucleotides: TGTGCCAGCAGCCGGGCCTACTCCTACAATGAGCAGTTCTTC.

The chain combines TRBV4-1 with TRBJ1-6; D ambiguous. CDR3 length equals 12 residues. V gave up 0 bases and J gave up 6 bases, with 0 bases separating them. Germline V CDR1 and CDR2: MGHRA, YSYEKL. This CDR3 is CASSQDNSPLHF. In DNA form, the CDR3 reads TGCGCCAGCAGCCAAGATAATTCACCCCTCCACTTT.

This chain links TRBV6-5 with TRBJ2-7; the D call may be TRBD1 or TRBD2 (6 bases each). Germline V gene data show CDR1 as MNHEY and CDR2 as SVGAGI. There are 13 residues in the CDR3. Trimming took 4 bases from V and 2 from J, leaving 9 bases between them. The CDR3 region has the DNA TGTGCCAGCAGTTCCGGGGGCCCCTACGAGCAGTACTTC. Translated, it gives CASSSGGPYEQYF.